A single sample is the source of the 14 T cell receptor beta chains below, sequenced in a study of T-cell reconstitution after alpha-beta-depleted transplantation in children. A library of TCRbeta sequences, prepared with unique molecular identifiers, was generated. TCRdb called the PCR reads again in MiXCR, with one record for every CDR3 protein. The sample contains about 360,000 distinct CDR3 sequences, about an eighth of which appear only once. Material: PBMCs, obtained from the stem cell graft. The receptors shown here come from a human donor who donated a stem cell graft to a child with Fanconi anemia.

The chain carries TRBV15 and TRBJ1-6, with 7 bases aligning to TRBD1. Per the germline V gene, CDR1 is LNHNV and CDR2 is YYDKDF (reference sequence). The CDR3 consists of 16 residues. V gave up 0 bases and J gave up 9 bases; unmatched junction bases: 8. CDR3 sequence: CATSRDARQGGSPLHF. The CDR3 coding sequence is TGTGCCACCAGCAGAGATGCCCGACAGGGTGGTTCACCCCTCCACTTT.

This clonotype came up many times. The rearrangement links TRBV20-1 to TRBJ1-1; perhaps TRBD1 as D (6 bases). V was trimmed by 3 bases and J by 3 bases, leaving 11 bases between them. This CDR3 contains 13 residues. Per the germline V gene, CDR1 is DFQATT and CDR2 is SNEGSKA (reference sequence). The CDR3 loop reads CSASRQEDTEAFF. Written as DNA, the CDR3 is TGCAGTGCTAGTCGACAGGAGGACACTGAAGCTTTCTTT.

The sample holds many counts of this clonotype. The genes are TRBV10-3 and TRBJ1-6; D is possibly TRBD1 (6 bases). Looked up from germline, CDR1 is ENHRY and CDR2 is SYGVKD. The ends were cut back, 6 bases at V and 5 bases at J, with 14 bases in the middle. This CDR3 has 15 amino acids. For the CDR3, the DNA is TGTGCCATCAGCAAGGGGGGGACGGATAATTCACCCCTCCACTTT. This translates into CAISKGGTDNSPLHF.

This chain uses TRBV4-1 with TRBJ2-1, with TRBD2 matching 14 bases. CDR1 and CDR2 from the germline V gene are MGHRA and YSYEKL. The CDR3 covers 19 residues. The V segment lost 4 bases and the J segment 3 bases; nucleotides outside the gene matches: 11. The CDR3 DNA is TGCGCCAGCAGCCTTCCGACTAGCGGGGGGGCCTGGGACTACAATGAGCAGTTCTTC. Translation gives CASSLPTSGGAWDYNEQFF.

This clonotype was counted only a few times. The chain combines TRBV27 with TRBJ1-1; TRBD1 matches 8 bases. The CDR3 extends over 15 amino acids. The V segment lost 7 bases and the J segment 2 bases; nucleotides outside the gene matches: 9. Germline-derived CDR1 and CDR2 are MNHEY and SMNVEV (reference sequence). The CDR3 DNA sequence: TGTGCCAGCAAGGACAGGGTGGGACCTAACACTGAAGCTTTCTTT. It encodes CASKDRVGPNTEAFF.

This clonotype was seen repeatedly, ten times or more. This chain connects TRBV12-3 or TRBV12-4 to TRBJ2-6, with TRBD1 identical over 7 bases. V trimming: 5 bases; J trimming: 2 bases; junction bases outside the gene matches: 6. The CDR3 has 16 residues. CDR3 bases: TGTGCCAGCAGTCACGTACAGGGGACTGGGGCCAACGTCCTGACTTTC. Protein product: CASSHVQGTGANVLTF.

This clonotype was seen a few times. The CDR3 is CSGLDRGRRGYTF. CDR3 in DNA: TGCAGTGGCCTAGACAGGGGCCGTAGGGGCTACACCTTC. The genes are TRBV20-1 and TRBJ1-2, with 8 bases lining up with TRBD1. The CDR3 loop spans 13 amino acids. The trim removed 7 bases at V and 8 bases at J, leaving 12 bases unmatched. Germline assignment: CDR1 DFQATT and CDR2 SNEGSKA (reference sequence).

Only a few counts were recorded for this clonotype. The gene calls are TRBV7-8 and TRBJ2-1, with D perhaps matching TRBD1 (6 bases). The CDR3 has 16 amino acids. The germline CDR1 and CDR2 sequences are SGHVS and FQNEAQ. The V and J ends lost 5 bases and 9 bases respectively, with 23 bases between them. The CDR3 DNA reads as TGTGCCAGCAGCCCAGTTACAGGGATCCCGTATGGTGAGCAGTTCTTC. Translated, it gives CASSPVTGIPYGEQFF.

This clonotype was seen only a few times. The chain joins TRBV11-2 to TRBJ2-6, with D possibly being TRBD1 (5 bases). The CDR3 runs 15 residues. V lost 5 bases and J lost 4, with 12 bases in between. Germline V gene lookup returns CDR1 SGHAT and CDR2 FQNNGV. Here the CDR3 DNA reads TGTGCCAGCAGCAAAGGGGCCCTGGGGGCCAACGTCCTGACTTTC. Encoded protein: CASSKGALGANVLTF.

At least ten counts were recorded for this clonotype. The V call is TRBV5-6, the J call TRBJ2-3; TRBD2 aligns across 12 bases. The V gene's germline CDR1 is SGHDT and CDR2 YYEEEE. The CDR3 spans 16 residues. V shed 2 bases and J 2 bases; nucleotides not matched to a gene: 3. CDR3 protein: CASSLLAGGDTDTQYF. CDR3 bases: TGTGCCAGCAGCTTACTAGCGGGGGGCGACACAGATACGCAGTATTTT.

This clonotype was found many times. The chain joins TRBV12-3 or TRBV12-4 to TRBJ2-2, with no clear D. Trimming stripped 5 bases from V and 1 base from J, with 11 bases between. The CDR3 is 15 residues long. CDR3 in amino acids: CASSPPLGNTGELFF. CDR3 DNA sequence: TGTGCCAGCAGTCCCCCGTTAGGGAACACCGGGGAGCTGTTTTTT.

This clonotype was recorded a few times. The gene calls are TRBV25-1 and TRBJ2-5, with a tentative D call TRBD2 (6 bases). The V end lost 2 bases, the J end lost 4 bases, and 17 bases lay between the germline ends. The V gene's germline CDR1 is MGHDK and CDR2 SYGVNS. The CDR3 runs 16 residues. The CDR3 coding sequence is TGTGCCAGCAGTGAAAGGTGGACTCCCGGGGGAGAGACCCAGTACTTC. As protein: CASSERWTPGGETQYF.

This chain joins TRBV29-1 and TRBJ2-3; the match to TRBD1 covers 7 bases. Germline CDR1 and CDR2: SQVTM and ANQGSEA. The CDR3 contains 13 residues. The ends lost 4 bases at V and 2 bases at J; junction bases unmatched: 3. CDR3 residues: CSVGGQNTDTQYF. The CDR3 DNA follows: TGCAGCGTTGGGGGACAGAACACAGATACGCAGTATTTT.

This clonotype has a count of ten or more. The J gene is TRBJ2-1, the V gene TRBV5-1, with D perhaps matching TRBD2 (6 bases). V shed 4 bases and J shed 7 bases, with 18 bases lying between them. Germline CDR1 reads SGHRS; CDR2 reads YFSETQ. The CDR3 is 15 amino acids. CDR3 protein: CASSLQGLGENEQFF. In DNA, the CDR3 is TGCGCCAGCAGCCTTCAGGGACTGGGGGAAAATGAGCAGTTCTTC.